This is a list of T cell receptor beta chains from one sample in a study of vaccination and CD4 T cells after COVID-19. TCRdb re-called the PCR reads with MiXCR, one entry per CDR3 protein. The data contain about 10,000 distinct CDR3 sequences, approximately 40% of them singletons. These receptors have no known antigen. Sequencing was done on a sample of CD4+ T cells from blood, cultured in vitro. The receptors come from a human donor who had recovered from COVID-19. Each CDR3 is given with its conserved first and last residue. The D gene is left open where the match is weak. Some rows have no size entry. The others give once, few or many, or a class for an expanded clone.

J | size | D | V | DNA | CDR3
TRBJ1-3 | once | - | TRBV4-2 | TGTGCCAGCAGCCAAGTTTATCCGGCAGTCTCTGGAAACACCATATATTTT | CASSQVYPAVSGNTIYF
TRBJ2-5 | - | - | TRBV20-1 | TGCAGTGCTAGAGATCCCCGGCAGGGGCAAGAGACCCAGTACTTC | CSARDPRQGQETQYF
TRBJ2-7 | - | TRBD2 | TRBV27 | TGTGCCAGCAGATTCCGGGAGGGGGGCTCCGAGCAGTACTTC | CASRFREGGSEQYF
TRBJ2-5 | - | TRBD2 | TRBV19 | TGTGCCAGTAGACTAGCGGGGGCCCAGGGGACCCAGTACTTC | CASRLAGAQGTQYF
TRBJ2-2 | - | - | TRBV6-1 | TGTGCCAGCACGGGCGGGCTAAACACCGGGGAGCTGTTTTTT | CASTGGLNTGELFF
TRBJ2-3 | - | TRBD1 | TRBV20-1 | TGCAGTGCTAGATTGGGACAGGGTAGGACAGATACGCAGTATTTT | CSARLGQGRTDTQYF
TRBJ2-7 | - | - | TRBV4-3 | TGCGCCAGCAGCCAACAGCCAGGACAGACTATCTACGAGCAGTACTTC | CASSQQPGQTIYEQYF
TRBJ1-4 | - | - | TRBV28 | TGTGCCAGCAGTTTATTGCGGGGTAACGAAAAACTGTTTTTT | CASSLLRGNEKLFF
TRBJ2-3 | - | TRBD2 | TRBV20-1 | TGCAGTGCTAGAGCGGGGGGTTCTTACACAGATACGCAGTATTTT | CSARAGGSYTDTQYF
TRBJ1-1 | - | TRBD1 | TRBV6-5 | TGTGCCAGCAGTTTCGGGACAGTCAGGAACACTGAAGCTTTCTTT | CASSFGTVRNTEAFF
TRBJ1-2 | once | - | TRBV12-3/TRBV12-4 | TGTGCCAGCAGCTCTGGACATACCTACACCTTC | CASSSGHTYTF
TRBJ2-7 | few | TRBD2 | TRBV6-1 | TGTGCCAGCCTGGGACTAGCGGGAGTCGTACCCGAGCAGTACTTC | CASLGLAGVVPEQYF
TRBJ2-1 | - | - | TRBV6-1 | TGTGCCAGCAGTAAGGACAGTTACAATGAGCAGTTCTTC | CASSKDSYNEQFF
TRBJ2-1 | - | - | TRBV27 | TGTGCCAGCAGTTTAACTAGACGTCCCTACAATGAGCAGTTCTTC | CASSLTRRPYNEQFF
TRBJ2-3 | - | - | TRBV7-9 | TGTGCCAGCAGCTTAGCGGGGGGCCGCACAGATACGCAGTATTTT | CASSLAGGRTDTQYF
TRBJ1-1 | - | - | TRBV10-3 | TGTGCCATCAGTGAGTCTATGAACAGGGCGAACACTGAAGCTTTCTTT | CAISESMNRANTEAFF
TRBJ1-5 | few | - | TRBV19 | TGTGCCAGTAGTATAGGGCATATGGGCAATCAGCCCCAGCATTTT | CASSIGHMGNQPQHF
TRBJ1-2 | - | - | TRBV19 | TGTGCCAGTAGTATTCGTGACAGCTTCTATGGCTACACCTTC | CASSIRDSFYGYTF
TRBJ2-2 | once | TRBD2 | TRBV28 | TGTGCCAGCAGCCCCCCCCTAGCGGGGTTCACCGGGGAGCTGTTTTTT | CASSPPLAGFTGELFF
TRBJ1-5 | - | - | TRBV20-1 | TGCAGTGCTAGTCCCTCGACAGGTGGCAATCAGCCCCAGCATTTT | CSASPSTGGNQPQHF
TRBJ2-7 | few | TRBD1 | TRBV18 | TGTGCCAGCTCACCGCGCTTGGGACAGGGGGATACCTACGAGCAGTACTTC | CASSPRLGQGDTYEQYF
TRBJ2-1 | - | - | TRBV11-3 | TGTGCCAGCAGGTCAGGGAGGAACTCCTACAATGAGCAGTTCTTC | CASRSGRNSYNEQFF
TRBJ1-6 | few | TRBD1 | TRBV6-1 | TGTGCCAGCACCGCCGGACAGGGGGCGTACTCACCCCTCCACTTT | CASTAGQGAYSPLHF
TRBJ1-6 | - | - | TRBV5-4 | TGTGCCAGCAGAAGACAGGAAAATTCACCCCTCCACTTT | CASRRQENSPLHF
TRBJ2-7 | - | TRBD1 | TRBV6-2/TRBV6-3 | TGTGCCAGCAGTACACCGGGACAGGGGGCGTCGCAGTACTTC | CASSTPGQGASQYF
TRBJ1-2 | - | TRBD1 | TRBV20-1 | TGCAGTGCTGGGGGACAGATGGAACTTTATGGCTACACCTTC | CSAGGQMELYGYTF
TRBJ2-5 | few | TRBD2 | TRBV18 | TGTGCCAGCTCACCACGCGGACTAGAGCTGCTACGGGCCCAGTACTTC | CASSPRGLELLRAQYF
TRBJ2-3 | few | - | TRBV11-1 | TGTGCCAGCAGCTTAGGGAGTCTAACGTCTAGCACAGATACGCAGTATTTT | CASSLGSLTSSTDTQYF
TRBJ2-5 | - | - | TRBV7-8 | TGTGCCAGCAGCTTAGAGGGGTTGCGGGAGACCCAGTACTTC | CASSLEGLRETQYF
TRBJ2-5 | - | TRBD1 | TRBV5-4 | TGTGCCAGCAGCTTAGGGGGCCCGGAGACCCAGTACTTC | CASSLGGPETQYF
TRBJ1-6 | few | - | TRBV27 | TGTGCCAGCAGTTATCGCCCGACCTCGTCCCTCCACTTT | CASSYRPTSSLHF
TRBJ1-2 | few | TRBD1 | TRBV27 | TGTGCCAGCAGTGCGCGACAGGGGGCGGTGGATGGCTACACCTTC | CASSARQGAVDGYTF